Listed below are T cell receptor beta chains from one sample, sequenced in a study of blood T cell repertoires in COVID-19. Sequencing used immunoSEQ multiplex PCR; TCRdb keeps in-frame clones, though not all of them. Of 270,000 or so clones listed, 80% to 85% are singletons. Sequenced material: PBMCs or T cells enriched from blood (not recorded which). These receptors were taken from a man over 45 who had recovered from COVID-19. The CDR3 runs from the conserved cysteine through the conserved F or W. A D gene is named only where the DNA matches it firmly. For some rows the clone size is stated as once, few or many, or as a class when expanded; others skip it.

cdr3_length: 13; v_call: TRBV18; j_call: TRBJ1-5; clone_size: -; d_call: -; cdr3_aa: CASSPGAEQPQHF; cdr3_nt: TGTGCCAGCTCACCAGGGGCTGAACAGCCCCAGCATTTT
cdr3_length: 14; v_call: TRBV30; j_call: TRBJ1-2; clone_size: -; d_call: -; cdr3_aa: CAWWRQSPNYGYTF; cdr3_nt: TGTGCCTGGTGGAGACAGAGCCCCAACTATGGCTACACCTTC
cdr3_length: 16; v_call: TRBV4-3; j_call: TRBJ2-4; clone_size: -; d_call: -; cdr3_aa: CASSQDLGQRINIQYF; cdr3_nt: TGCGCCAGCAGCCAAGATCTAGGGCAGCGGATAAACATTCAGTACTTC
cdr3_length: 16; v_call: TRBV5-1; j_call: TRBJ1-1; clone_size: once; d_call: -; cdr3_aa: CASSLVGAVGNTEAFF; cdr3_nt: TGCGCCAGCAGCTTGGTTGGGGCGGTGGGGAACACTGAAGCTTTCTTT
cdr3_length: 16; v_call: TRBV10-1; j_call: TRBJ2-1; clone_size: few; d_call: TRBD1; cdr3_aa: CASSYTRDRGLDEQFF; cdr3_nt: TGCGCCAGCAGTTACACCCGGGACAGGGGGCTCGATGAGCAGTTCTTC
cdr3_length: 14; v_call: TRBV6-5; j_call: TRBJ2-2; clone_size: -; d_call: -; cdr3_aa: CASISWRDAGELFF; cdr3_nt: TGTGCCAGCATAAGTTGGCGGGATGCCGGGGAGCTGTTTTTT
cdr3_length: 13; v_call: TRBV29-1; j_call: TRBJ2-1; clone_size: -; d_call: -; cdr3_aa: CSVDAAAGHEQFF; cdr3_nt: TGCAGCGTTGATGCGGCCGCTGGCCATGAGCAGTTCTTC
cdr3_length: 13; v_call: TRBV4-3; j_call: TRBJ2-1; clone_size: -; d_call: TRBD2; cdr3_aa: CASSPGTRREQFF; cdr3_nt: TGCGCCAGCAGCCCCGGGACTAGACGTGAGCAGTTCTTC
cdr3_length: 15; v_call: TRBV5-1; j_call: TRBJ2-5; clone_size: -; d_call: TRBD2; cdr3_aa: CASSLRVGGQETQYF; cdr3_nt: TGCGCCAGCAGCTTGCGTGTCGGGGGGCAAGAGACCCAGTACTTC
cdr3_length: 14; v_call: TRBV15; j_call: TRBJ1-5; clone_size: -; d_call: TRBD1; cdr3_aa: CATSRDREMQPQHF; cdr3_nt: TGTGCCACCAGCCGGGACAGGGAAATGCAGCCCCAGCATTTT
cdr3_length: 14; v_call: TRBV6-5; j_call: TRBJ2-1; clone_size: -; d_call: TRBD1; cdr3_aa: CASTWDSARGRQFF; cdr3_nt: TGTGCCAGCACCTGGGACTCTGCCAGGGGGCGACAGTTCTTC
cdr3_length: 16; v_call: TRBV18; j_call: TRBJ2-1; clone_size: -; d_call: -; cdr3_aa: CASSPYQGGISNEQFF; cdr3_nt: TGTGCCAGCTCACCCTATCAGGGGGGTATCTCGAATGAGCAGTTCTTC
cdr3_length: 17; v_call: TRBV19; j_call: TRBJ2-2; clone_size: -; d_call: -; cdr3_aa: CASRSRGGRVVTGELFF; cdr3_nt: TGTGCCAGTAGATCCCGCGGGGGCAGGGTGGTCACCGGGGAGCTGTTTTTT
cdr3_length: 13; v_call: TRBV30; j_call: TRBJ1-2; clone_size: -; d_call: TRBD1; cdr3_aa: CAWRQGVGYGYTF; cdr3_nt: TGTGCCTGGAGGCAGGGGGTCGGCTATGGCTACACCTTC
cdr3_length: 14; v_call: TRBV18; j_call: TRBJ2-7; clone_size: -; d_call: TRBD1; cdr3_aa: CASSPSGTGHEQYF; cdr3_nt: TGTGCCAGCTCACCCTCCGGGACAGGGCACGAGCAGTACTTC
cdr3_length: 15; v_call: TRBV7-9; j_call: TRBJ1-5; clone_size: -; d_call: -; cdr3_aa: CASSRTVDSNQPQHF; cdr3_nt: TGTGCCAGCAGCCGGACAGTTGATAGCAATCAGCCCCAGCATTTT
cdr3_length: 14; v_call: TRBV7-2; j_call: TRBJ1-6; clone_size: -; d_call: TRBD1; cdr3_aa: CASDTGQLNSPLHF; cdr3_nt: TGTGCCAGCGACACGGGACAGCTAAATTCACCCCTCCACTTT
cdr3_length: 18; v_call: TRBV5-4; j_call: TRBJ2-7; clone_size: -; d_call: TRBD2; cdr3_aa: CASSWGTSGEPSSYEQYF; cdr3_nt: TGTGCCAGCAGCTGGGGGACTAGCGGGGAACCGAGCTCCTACGAGCAGTACTTC
cdr3_length: 15; v_call: TRBV9; j_call: TRBJ2-3; clone_size: -; d_call: TRBD1; cdr3_aa: CASSVSGTGVDTQYF; cdr3_nt: TGTGCCAGCAGCGTATCAGGGACAGGGGTGGATACGCAGTATTTT